A selection of T cell receptor beta chains follows, all from one sample in a study of blood T cell repertoires in COVID-19. TCRdb's table, derived via immunoSEQ multiplex PCR, lists solely in-frame clones and lacks some. The sample contains about 62,000 clones, around 90% of which appear only once. The sample was peripheral blood. The receptor set was obtained from a man between 65 and 79 years old with acute or convalescent COVID-19. Both conserved end residues are part of each CDR3. D genes are given only for firm matches. Expanded clones get a size class; other rows say once, few or many, or leave the size out.

v_call	d_call	clone_size	j_call	cdr3_nt	cdr3_aa
TRBV3-1/TRBV3-2	TRBD1	NA	TRBJ2-2	TGTGCCAGCAGCTGGGACAGGGCCACCGGGGAGCTGTTTTTT	CASSWDRATGELFF
TRBV6-2/TRBV6-3	NA	NA	TRBJ2-7	TGTGCCAGCAGTTACTCTAGGGACAACACCTACGAGCAGTACTTC	CASSYSRDNTYEQYF
TRBV7-8	NA	NA	TRBJ1-5	TGTGCCAGCAGCACGCAGGCTCATCAGCCCCAGCATTTT	CASSTQAHQPQHF
TRBV2	NA	NA	TRBJ2-3	TGTGCCAGCAAAGTCTGGCTGCAGTATTTT	CASKVWLQYF
TRBV24-1	NA	NA	TRBJ2-2	TGTGCCATCAATACTTCTCCCCTCAGCGGGACCGGGGAGCTGTTTTTT	CAINTSPLSGTGELFF
TRBV19	TRBD1	NA	TRBJ1-3	TGTGCCAGTATACCGGGGACAGCCCTTCTCTCGGGAAACACCATATATTTT	CASIPGTALLSGNTIYF
TRBV7-3	TRBD2	NA	TRBJ2-1	TGTGCCAGCAGCTTAATAGGACTAGAACGTGCTGAGCAGTTCTTC	CASSLIGLERAEQFF
TRBV10-2	NA	NA	TRBJ2-2	TGCGCCACCACAGTTCCCCCCGGGGAGCTGTTTTTT	CATTVPPGELFF
TRBV4-1	NA	NA	TRBJ1-5	TGCGCCAGCAGCCAAGCAGGGACCTATACGGCAGGGGAGGGTAGCAATCAGCCCCAGCATTTT	CASSQAGTYTAGEGSNQPQHF
TRBV3-1/TRBV3-2	TRBD2	NA	TRBJ2-1	TGTGCCAGCAGCCCGGGACTAGCGGGAGTCTATGAGCAGTTCTTC	CASSPGLAGVYEQFF
TRBV5-1	NA	NA	TRBJ2-5	TGCGCCAGCAGCTTGTCTCCAGCGGGTACACAAGAGACCCAGTACTTC	CASSLSPAGTQETQYF
TRBV7-3	TRBD2	NA	TRBJ2-1	TGTGCCAGCAGCTTAGGGACTAGCGGCTACAATGAGCAGTTCTTC	CASSLGTSGYNEQFF
TRBV27	TRBD1	once	TRBJ1-5	TGTGCCAGCAGTTCGAACAGGGGTTCCTCACCCCAGCATTTT	CASSSNRGSSPQHF
TRBV30	TRBD1	NA	TRBJ1-3	TGTGCCTGGAGTACGACAGGGGGAAACACCATATATTTT	CAWSTTGGNTIYF
TRBV27	TRBD2	NA	TRBJ2-3	TGTGCCAGCAGACGCGCTCTGGCGGGAGGGAGGAAAGATACGCAGTATTTT	CASRRALAGGRKDTQYF
TRBV10-3	NA	NA	TRBJ2-7	TGTGCCATCAGTGGTGGGGCCCTTACGATCTACGAGCAGTACTTC	CAISGGALTIYEQYF
TRBV24-1	TRBD1	NA	TRBJ1-5	TGTGCCACCAGTGAGGGGGGACAGTTCAGCAATCAGCCCCAGCATTTT	CATSEGGQFSNQPQHF
TRBV2	TRBD1	NA	TRBJ1-2	TGTGCCAGCAGTCCCGATACCTCAGCCGGGACAGCCTACACCTTC	CASSPDTSAGTAYTF
TRBV15	NA	NA	TRBJ2-1	TGTGCCACCAGCAGACAGGACACGTCCTACAATGAGCAGTTCTTC	CATSRQDTSYNEQFF
TRBV29-1	TRBD2	NA	TRBJ2-3	TGCAGCATCAGCGGGAGAGTTGGCACAGATACGCAGTATTTT	CSISGRVGTDTQYF
TRBV12-5	NA	NA	TRBJ2-6	TGTGCTAGTGGTTTTTACTCGTCTGGGGCCAACGTCCTGACTTTC	CASGFYSSGANVLTF
TRBV4-1	TRBD2	NA	TRBJ2-3	TGCGCCAGCAGCCCCCTGACTAGCGGGCGGGGAGATACGCAGTATTTT	CASSPLTSGRGDTQYF
TRBV5-1	TRBD2	NA	TRBJ2-7	TGCGCCAGCAGCTTGGCCGGGAGGGCAGGACCCTTTTACGAGCAGTACTTC	CASSLAGRAGPFYEQYF